This TCR beta chain was sequenced in a study of cytomegalovirus exposure and HLA in healthy donors. The primer mix had 60 Vbeta and 13 Jbeta primers. Data came from immunoSEQ multiplex PCR; TCRdb stores just in-frame clones and leaves some out. This sample has around 140,000 clones, with more than 75% found just once. Germline CDR1 is SEHNR and CDR2 is FQNEAQ (reference sequence). The CDR3 has 12 amino acids. This clonotype was obtained from a woman aged 50 to 60 in good health and CMV-seropositive. This chain joins TRBV7-9 and TRBJ2-5; D gene unclear. The J call may be wrong; the DNA end is better matched by TRBJ2-7. The sample comprised PBMCs. The CDR3 spells CASSWSSYEQYF. The CDR3 DNA follows: TGTGCCAGCAGCTGGAGCTCCTACGAGCAGTACTTC.